These 26 T cell receptor beta chains share one sample of origin, sequenced in a study of T cell repertoires in cytomegalovirus infection. One entry per CDR3 protein, called by TCRdb with MiXCR from the reads. The table shows 510,000 or so distinct CDR3 sequences, with roughly 29% occurring only once. Sample: PBMCs. The receptors derive from a human donor in good health (CMV status not recorded). Some clones in this sample may be carry-over from other donors' samples.

This chain links TRBV12-5 with TRBJ1-1; D remains ambiguous. This CDR3 has 14 amino acids. Trimming removed 0 bases at V and 11 bases at J, with 16 bases between. Germline assignment: CDR1 LGHNT and CDR2 FRNRAP. The CDR3 DNA sequence: TGTGCTAGTGGTTTGGTCGGAGGAGGATTTGAGGCTTTCTTT. Protein sequence: CASGLVGGGFEAFF.

This clonotype came up a few times. This rearrangement joins TRBV19 to TRBJ1-4; a weak D match, TRBD1 (6 bases). CDR1 is LNHDA, CDR2 SQIVND, per germline (reference sequence). V was cut by 9 bases and J by 0 bases, with 11 bases left in between. The CDR3 runs to 14 residues. The CDR3 sequence: CASGGGATNEKLFF. In DNA, the CDR3 is TGTGCCAGCGGAGGGGGGGCAACTAATGAAAAACTGTTTTTT.

CDR3 residues: CASSLEGQTTDTQYF. Here the CDR3 DNA reads TGTGCCAGCAGCTTAGAAGGACAGACCACAGATACGCAGTATTTT. The rearrangement uses TRBV7-2 and TRBJ2-3; TRBD1 is a possible D gene (6 bases). This CDR3 is built from 15 residues. With 1 base removed from V and 2 bases from J, the gap between germline ends came to 10 bases. CDR1 and CDR2 from the germline V gene are SGHTA and FQGNSA.

The chain links TRBV7-2 to TRBJ2-5, with 7 bases that match TRBD1. From germline, CDR1 is SGHTA and CDR2 FQGNSA. The CDR3 consists of 14 residues. Trimming at V came to 4 bases and at J to 5 bases, leaving 7 bases not matched to a gene. DNA of the CDR3: TGTGCCAGCAGCTCACGGACAGGTCGGGAGACCCAGTACTTC. Encoded protein: CASSSRTGRETQYF.

V is TRBV12-3 or TRBV12-4 and J is TRBJ1-1; D unresolved. Trimming removed 4 bases at V and 8 bases at J, with 14 bases between. CDR3 length: 13 residues. In DNA form, the CDR3 reads TGTGCCAGCAGTTGGGGTCTTTCTTCGGAAGCTTTCTTT. This sequence encodes CASSWGLSSEAFF.

The gene calls are TRBV6-1 and TRBJ2-7, with 11 positions matching TRBD2. The CDR3 contains 15 residues. CDR1 and CDR2 from the germline V gene are MNHNS and SASEGT. This CDR3 is CASSEAASGRPEQYV. Here the CDR3 DNA reads TGTGCCAGCAGCGAAGCGGCTAGCGGGAGGCCCGAGCAGTACGTC.

The V gene is TRBV20-1, the J gene TRBJ2-5, with 10 positions matching TRBD2. The germline gives CDR1 DFQATT, CDR2 SNEGSKA (reference sequence). The junction had 12 bases not matched to a gene; V was cut back by 6 bases and J by 5 bases. CDR3 length: 15 residues. DNA of the CDR3: TGCAGTGCCTCCGCACTAGCGGGGACGTTCGAGACCCAGTACTTC. This encodes CSASALAGTFETQYF.

In its sample, this clonotype was seen a few times. The CDR3 loop is CASSGPGTSNLDTQYF. CDR3 DNA: TGTGCCAGCAGTGGCCCGGGGACGTCGAATTTGGATACGCAGTATTTT. The chain joins TRBV7-9 to TRBJ2-3; tentatively, D is TRBD1 or TRBD2 (5 bases each). The germline CDR1 and CDR2 sequences are SEHNR and FQNEAQ (reference sequence). The CDR3 is 16 amino acids. Trimming pared 6 bases from V and 6 bases from J, leaving 22 bases between.

This clonotype was counted ten times or more. CDR3 DNA sequence: TGTGCCAGCAGCCCTATTGGAGGGGAGACCTACGAGCAGTACTTC. Its protein is CASSPIGGETYEQYF. The gene calls are TRBV7-8 and TRBJ2-7; tentative D call: TRBD2 (6 bases). The CDR3 runs to 15 residues. Germline assignment: CDR1 SGHVS and CDR2 FQNEAQ. Trimming stripped 5 bases from V and 2 bases from J, with 16 bases between. Based on the CDR3 plus reference TRBV7-8 and TRBJ2-7, the full variable domain is GAGVSQSPRYKVAKRGQDVALRCDPISGHVSLFWYQQALGQGPEFLTYFQNEAQLDKSGLPSDRFFAERPEGSVSTLKIQRTQQEDSAVYLCASSPIGGETYEQYFGPGTRLTVT.

For the CDR3, the DNA is TGTGCCAGTAACCCACCCGGGACACCTAACCCCGCAGCTTTCTTT. Its translation: CASNPPGTPNPAAFF. The V gene is TRBV19, the J gene TRBJ1-1, with a tentative D call TRBD1 (6 bases). The CDR3 has 15 residues. Trimming pared 7 bases from V and 10 bases from J, leaving 25 bases between. Per germline, CDR1 LNHDA and CDR2 SQIVND (reference sequence).

The CDR3 DNA follows: TGTGCCAGCAGCCCGGGGGCGGGAGGGGAGAGGGAGCAGTTCTTC. This encodes CASSPGAGGEREQFF. The V call is TRBV7-2, the J call TRBJ2-1; 9 bases match TRBD2. Germline V gives CDR1 SGHTA, CDR2 FQGNSA. After removal of 5 bases from V and 10 bases from J, the junction contained 12 bases not matched to a gene. The CDR3 runs 15 residues.

This clonotype was seen at least ten times. The chain couples TRBV12-3 or TRBV12-4 to TRBJ1-2; 7 bases match TRBD1. The CDR3 has 15 residues. The junction had 8 bases not matched to a gene; V was cut back by 3 bases and J by 4 bases. CDR3 loop: CASSFDPGQLYGYTF. CDR3 bases: TGTGCCAGCAGTTTCGACCCGGGACAGCTCTATGGCTACACCTTC.

The sample holds one count of this clonotype. V gene TRBV9 combines with J gene TRBJ2-5; 9 bases line up with TRBD2. V dropped 0 bases and J dropped 1; count of bases not matched to a gene: 1. The CDR3 is 15 amino acids. Germline V CDR1 and CDR2: SGDLS, YYNGEE. CDR3 nucleotide sequence: TGTGCCAGCAGCGTAGCTAGCGGGACCCAAGAGACCCAGTACTTC. Amino acid sequence: CASSVASGTQETQYF.

This chain joins TRBV7-9 and TRBJ1-1; possibly TRBD1 for D (6 bases). With 0 bases removed from V and 4 bases from J, the gap between germline ends came to 9 bases. This CDR3 is 14 amino acids long. Germline assignment: CDR1 SEHNR and CDR2 FQNEAQ (reference sequence). The CDR3 coding sequence is TGTGCCAGCAGCTTAGCGGCAGGGGTCACTGAAGCTTTCTTT. Its protein is CASSLAAGVTEAFF. Combining the CDR3 with reference TRBV7-9 and TRBJ1-1 gives the whole variable domain DTGVSQNPRHKITKRGQNVTFRCDPISEHNRLYWYRQTLGQGPEFLTYFQNEAQLEKSRLLSDRFSAERPKGSFSTLEIQRTEQGDSAMYLCASSLAAGVTEAFFGQGTRLTVV.

This clonotype was picked up a small number of times. The chain uses TRBV15 and TRBJ1-1, with a possible D match to TRBD1 (5 bases). The CDR3 loop spans 15 amino acids. Trimming stripped 3 bases from V and 1 base from J, with 12 bases between. Germline assignment: CDR1 LNHNV and CDR2 YYDKDF (reference sequence). The CDR3 region is CATSSRDHRNTEAFF. In DNA, the CDR3 is TGTGCCACCAGCAGCCGGGACCATAGGAACACTGAAGCTTTCTTT.

This clonotype has just one count. The gene calls are TRBV27 and TRBJ2-2; perhaps TRBD1 as D (5 bases). There are 14 residues in the CDR3. V lost 3 bases, J lost 4 bases, and 9 bases lay in between. Germline V gene sequence: CDR1 MNHEY, CDR2 SMNVEV (reference sequence). This chain's CDR3 is CASSFRGPTGELFF. Here the CDR3 DNA reads TGTGCCAGCAGTTTTAGGGGCCCCACCGGGGAGCTGTTTTTT.

The V call is TRBV4-1, the J call TRBJ2-7, with TRBD1 matching 8 bases. The V gene end was trimmed by 0 bases and the J gene end by 4 bases; junction bases not matched to a gene: 8. The CDR3 covers 16 residues. Germline assignment: CDR1 MGHRA and CDR2 YSYEKL. As DNA, the CDR3 is TGCGCCAGCAGCCAAGATCTCACAGGGGGTAAATACGAGCAGTACTTC. Translated: CASSQDLTGGKYEQYF.

This clonotype was found a few times. The chain carries TRBV20-1 and TRBJ2-1; perhaps TRBD2 as D (6 bases). Germline CDR1 reads DFQATT; CDR2 reads SNEGSKA (reference sequence). This CDR3 spans 14 amino acids. Trimming removed 1 base from V and 4 bases from J, with 11 bases in between. CDR3 nucleotide sequence: TGCAGTGCTAGAGCCGGGACTTTTTACAATGAGCAGTTCTTC. Translating it yields CSARAGTFYNEQFF.

In this sample, this clonotype turned up once. The V gene is TRBV4-1, the J gene TRBJ1-1; perhaps TRBD1 as D (6 bases). The CDR3 runs to 17 residues. Germline CDR1 reads MGHRA; CDR2 reads YSYEKL. Trimming took off 0 bases at V and 2 bases at J, with 16 bases between the two ends. The CDR3 is CASSQDGFRDKNTEAFF. The DNA for the CDR3 is TGCGCCAGCAGCCAAGATGGATTCCGGGACAAAAACACTGAAGCTTTCTTT.

The chain recombines TRBV19 with TRBJ2-7; 8 nucleotides match TRBD1. This CDR3 has 15 amino acids. V dropped 0 bases and J dropped 2; count of bases not matched to a gene: 3. CDR1 is LNHDA, CDR2 SQIVND, per germline (reference sequence). CDR3 coding DNA: TGTGCCAGTAGTATAGACTGGACAGGGACCTACGAGCAGTACTTC. Translating gives CASSIDWTGTYEQYF.

The chain has TRBV4-1 and TRBJ2-2; D not certain. The CDR3 length is 13 residues. Trimming pared 1 base from V and 3 bases from J, leaving 3 bases between. Germline CDR1 reads MGHRA; CDR2 reads YSYEKL. CDR3 sequence: CASSQVDTGELFF. In DNA, the CDR3 is TGCGCCAGCAGCCAAGTGGACACCGGGGAGCTGTTTTTT.

This clonotype was counted ten times or more. This rearrangement joins TRBV7-2 to TRBJ2-2, with 9 nucleotides matching TRBD2. Trimming removed 5 bases from V and 5 bases from J; junction bases left unmatched: 6. The CDR3 contains 15 residues. CDR1 and CDR2 (germline): SGHTA, FQGNSA. The CDR3 bases are TGTGCCAGCAGCCCTAGCGGGGTGTTGACCGGGGAGCTGTTTTTT. Residues: CASSPSGVLTGELFF.

This clonotype was observed a few times. The chain couples TRBV6-5 to TRBJ2-5, with D unresolved. V gave up 1 base and J gave up 1 base, with 7 bases separating them. From germline, CDR1 is MNHEY and CDR2 SVGAGI. CDR3 length equals 14 residues. In DNA form, the CDR3 reads TGTGCCAGCAGTTACTGGGATTCCCAAGAGACCCAGTACTTC. Residues: CASSYWDSQETQYF.

There are a few counts of this clonotype. The chain has TRBV6-5 and TRBJ2-1; the match to TRBD1 covers 7 bases. The V segment lost 0 bases and the J segment 4 bases; nucleotides outside the gene matches: 3. This CDR3 comprises 15 residues. Germline CDR1 is MNHEY and CDR2 is SVGAGI. The CDR3, as DNA: TGTGCCAGCAGTTACTCCGGACAGGAATACAATGAGCAGTTCTTC. It yields the protein CASSYSGQEYNEQFF.

In its sample, this clonotype was seen many times. The chain couples TRBV11-2 to TRBJ2-1; a weak D match, TRBD2 (5 bases). The CDR3 consists of 13 residues. V was cut by 0 bases and J by 11 bases, with 11 bases left in between. Germline values: CDR1 SGHAT, CDR2 FQNNGV. The CDR3 region has the DNA TGTGCCAGCAGCTTAGAGGACTCGGGTAAGCAGTTCTTC. Translating it yields CASSLEDSGKQFF.

The rearrangement joins TRBV7-2 to TRBJ1-2; D unresolved. V lost 2 bases, J lost 8 bases, and 18 bases lay in between. Germline loops: CDR1 SGHTA, CDR2 FQGNSA. This CDR3 has 15 residues. The CDR3 DNA follows: TGTGCCAGCAGCTTACGTCGGACCCTCGTGGGGGGCTACACCTTC. Translated: CASSLRRTLVGGYTF. The whole variable domain, remainder taken from reference TRBV7-2 and TRBJ1-2, is GAGVSQSPSNKVTEKGKDVELRCDPISGHTALYWYRQSLGQGLEFLIYFQGNSAPDKSGLPSDRFSAERTGGSVSTLTIQRTQQEDSAVYLCASSLRRTLVGGYTFGSGTRLTVV.